Listed here are 17 T cell receptor beta chains from one sample, sequenced in a study of T-cell reconstitution after alpha-beta-depleted transplantation in children. It was with unique molecular identifiers that the TCRbeta library was prepared. TCRdb re-derived calls from the PCR reads in MiXCR, one entry per CDR3 protein. The table records 60,000 to 100,000 distinct CDR3 sequences, 15% to 20% of them present only once. Sequences were derived from PBMCs, mostly from graft donor cells, sampled 360 days after TCRalphabeta/CD19-depleted stem cell transplant. The receptor source for this set is a male patient aged 2 to 9 who had a stem cell transplant for acute lymphoblastic leukemia, so the T cells may come from the graft donor.

The chain couples TRBV3-1 to TRBJ2-3; 10 bases line up with TRBD2. The CDR3 loop spans 16 amino acids. The ends lost 4 bases at V and 7 bases at J; junction bases unmatched: 11. Germline V gives CDR1 LGHDT, CDR2 YNNKEL (reference sequence). CDR3 bases: TGTGCCAGCAGCCCGCGGCTAGCGGGAGTGTTCAATACGCAGTATTTT. Translated: CASSPRLAGVFNTQYF.

This clonotype appeared a few times. The chain carries TRBV29-1 and TRBJ1-1; no definite D call. V lost 3 bases, J lost 1 base, and 9 bases lay in between. The CDR3 length is 13 residues. Germline V gene lookup returns CDR1 SQVTM and CDR2 ANQGSEA. The CDR3 DNA sequence: TGCAGCGTTGACCGGAAAGCGAACACTGAAGCTTTCTTT. This gives the protein CSVDRKANTEAFF.

To note about this clonotype: Because the CDR3 is missing its conserved closing phenylalanine or tryptophan, this is likely a read error. The V gene is TRBV19, the J gene TRBJ2-7, with a weak D call TRBD1 (5 bases). V was shortened by 3 bases and J by 6 bases, with 18 bases between the two germline ends. This CDR3 contains 15 residues. Germline assignment: CDR1 LNHDA and CDR2 SQIVND (reference sequence). The CDR3: CASSIDTGTFGEQYY. In nucleotides, the CDR3 is TGTGCCAGTAGTATCGACACAGGTACCTTTGGCGAGCAGTACTAC.

V usage is TRBV11-3 and J usage is TRBJ2-7; 9 bases align to TRBD2. Germline CDR1 is SGHNT and CDR2 is YENEEA. This CDR3 has 15 amino acids. The trim removed 0 bases at V and 3 bases at J, leaving 3 bases unmatched. DNA for the CDR3: TGTGCCAGCAGCTTAGAGGGACTAGCAAACTACGAGCAGTACTTC. Residues: CASSLEGLANYEQYF. Full variable domain (rest looked up from reference TRBV11-3 and TRBJ2-7): EAGVVQSPRYKIIEKKQPVAFWCNPISGHNTLYWYLQNLGQGPELLIRYENEEAVDDSQLPKDRFSAERLKGVDSTLKIQPAELGDSAVYLCASSLEGLANYEQYFGPGTRLTVT.

This clonotype has just one count. The chain combines TRBV6-1 with TRBJ2-5; TRBD2 is a possible D gene (6 bases). The CDR3 runs 14 residues. The germline gives CDR1 MNHNS, CDR2 SASEGT. V lost 1 base, J lost 7 bases, and 13 bases lay in between. The CDR3 reads CASSEVGGMGTQYF. The CDR3 coding sequence is TGTGCCAGCAGTGAAGTGGGGGGTATGGGGACCCAGTACTTC.

This clonotype was recorded at least ten times. The chain has TRBV29-1 and TRBJ2-1; 7 bases fit TRBD2. Losses at the gene ends were 4 bases for V and 1 base for J; bases not matched to a gene: 7. The CDR3 contains 15 residues. CDR1 is SQVTM, CDR2 ANQGSEA, per germline. The CDR3 bases are TGCAGCGTTGGATGGCGGGAGCTATCCTACAATGAGCAGTTCTTC. It codes for CSVGWRELSYNEQFF.

Only a few counts were recorded for this clonotype. The chain combines TRBV5-8 with TRBJ1-6; TRBD1 might be the D (5 bases). Germline V lookup: CDR1 SGHTS, CDR2 YDEGEE. Trimming removed 4 bases at V and 13 bases at J, with 15 bases between. The CDR3 consists of 13 residues. The CDR3 sequence: CASSKGRTGPLHF. CDR3 DNA: TGTGCCAGCAGCAAGGGACGTACGGGTCCCCTCCACTTT. The variable domain in full, with the rest retrieved from reference TRBV5-8 and TRBJ1-6, is EAGVTQSPTHLIKTRGQQATLRCSPISGHTSVYWYQQALGLGLQFLLWYDEGEERNRGNFPPRFSGRQFPNYSSELNVNALELEDSALYLCASSKGRTGPLHFGNGTRLTVT.

The rearrangement uses TRBV3-1 and TRBJ2-2; D not resolved. The CDR3 contains 14 residues. The germline V gene has CDR1 LGHDT and CDR2 YNNKEL (reference sequence). V was clipped by 1 base and J by 10 bases, with 13 bases between them. This CDR3 is CASSQVGPRVELFF. CDR3 sequence (DNA): TGTGCCAGCAGCCAAGTTGGTCCCCGTGTGGAGCTGTTTTTT.

This clonotype has just a few counts. The chain joins TRBV27 to TRBJ1-2; D is ambiguous. CDR3 size: 12 residues. The V end lost 4 bases, the J end lost 4 bases, and 7 bases lay between the germline ends. Germline V gene data show CDR1 as MNHEY and CDR2 as SMNVEV (reference sequence). CDR3 protein: CASSSGFYGYTF. Written as DNA, the CDR3 is TGTGCCAGCAGTTCGGGCTTCTATGGCTACACCTTC.

This clonotype was found many times. The chain combines TRBV2 with TRBJ2-3, with 7 positions matching TRBD2. The CDR3 runs 18 residues. CDR1 and CDR2 (germline): SNHLY, FYNNEI. J gave up 2 bases and V 8 bases, and 19 bases lay outside the gene matches. The CDR3 region is CASAPNPMKLAATDTQYF. As DNA, the CDR3 is TGTGCCAGCGCCCCGAACCCGATGAAGCTAGCGGCCACAGATACGCAGTATTTT.

The sample holds a few counts of this clonotype. The V gene is TRBV7-8, the J gene TRBJ2-7, with 15 bases that match TRBD2. The J segment lost 9 bases and the V segment lost 1 base, leaving 7 bases of the junction unmatched. The germline CDR1 and CDR2 sequences are SGHVS and FQNEAQ. The CDR3 is 16 residues long. The CDR3 nucleotides read TGTGCCAGCAGCTTAGGCGGACTAGCGGGAGGGCCAGGGCAGTACTTC. This sequence encodes CASSLGGLAGGPGQYF.

The chain joins TRBV6-4 to TRBJ2-1; TRBD2 matches 11 bases. With V trimmed by 4 bases and J by 5 bases, 7 bases remained unmatched. The CDR3 has 16 amino acids. Germline assignment: CDR1 MRHNA and CDR2 SNTAGT. This chain's CDR3 is CASSVRGTSGHNEQFF. CDR3 nucleotides: TGTGCCAGCAGTGTCCGGGGGACTAGCGGCCACAATGAGCAGTTCTTC.

The chain links TRBV15 to TRBJ2-7, with 7 bases lining up with TRBD2. The CDR3 is 15 residues long. In germline, CDR1 is LNHNV, CDR2 YYDKDF (reference sequence). V dropped 4 bases and J dropped 1; count of bases not matched to a gene: 7. The CDR3 spells CATSMRGGSSYEQYF. CDR3 nucleotide sequence: TGTGCCACCAGCATGCGAGGCGGGAGTTCCTACGAGCAGTACTTC.

This clonotype was found a few times. The V gene is TRBV5-1, the J gene TRBJ2-7; D could derive from TRBD1 or TRBD2 (5 bases each). Trimming pared 5 bases from V and 5 bases from J, leaving 17 bases between. The CDR3 contains 14 residues. Germline CDR1 SGHRS, CDR2 YFSETQ. CDR3 nucleotide sequence: TGCGCCAGCAGTCCCCCCCAGGGACCAAACGAGCAGTACTTC. It is translated as CASSPPQGPNEQYF. Complete variable domain (other parts from reference TRBV5-1 and TRBJ2-7): KAGVTQTPRYLIKTRGQQVTLSCSPISGHRSVSWYQQTPGQGLQFLFEYFSETQRNKGNFPGRFSGRQFSNSRSEMNVSTLELGDSALYLCASSPPQGPNEQYFGPGTRLTVT.

This rearrangement joins TRBV27 to TRBJ1-2; TRBD1 agrees at 8 bases. Trimming at V came to 6 bases and at J to 8 bases, leaving 11 bases not matched to a gene. Germline V gene data show CDR1 as MNHEY and CDR2 as SMNVEV (reference sequence). The CDR3 covers 14 residues. CDR3 sequence reads: CASSMDRVKWGYTF. DNA of the CDR3: TGTGCCAGCAGCATGGACAGGGTGAAGTGGGGCTACACCTTC.

The chain joins TRBV30 to TRBJ2-5, with 7 bases identical to TRBD2. The CDR3 runs to 13 residues. Germline V lookup: CDR1 GTSNPN, CDR2 SVGIG (reference sequence). J lost 5 bases, V lost 4 bases, and 7 bases had no gene match. CDR3 sequence reads: CAWNGGRGETQYF. The CDR3 coding sequence is TGTGCCTGGAACGGCGGGAGAGGGGAGACCCAGTACTTC.

V and J are TRBV12-3 or TRBV12-4 and TRBJ2-1; D tentatively fits TRBD1 or TRBD2 (7 bases each). This CDR3 is 14 amino acids long. Trimming took 3 bases from V and 10 from J, leaving 16 bases between them. CDR3 in DNA: TGTGCCAGCAGTTTTACCAGGGGGGGACGGGAGCAGTTCTTC. This sequence encodes CASSFTRGGREQFF.